The 2 T cell receptor beta chains listed next were all sequenced from one sample in a study of blood T cell repertoires in COVID-19 (TCRdb year 2020). The library was built by means of the immunoSEQ multiplex PCR assay. TCRdb carries this immuneACCESS record with in-frame sequences only. Its versions omit some clonotypes, under half of them owing to an unresolved V gene in the studies checked, with the rest unexplained. The sample table records under 150,000 clones; around 80% of these occur just once. The ten top clones hold approximately 3.6% of the sample. The sequenced sample consisted of peripheral blood. These receptors came from a man aged 60-69 years with acute or convalescent COVID-19.

V and J are TRBV19 and TRBJ2-5, with no clear D. Per the germline V gene, CDR1 is LNHDA and CDR2 is SQIVND (reference sequence). The CDR3 consists of 13 residues. V lost 5 bases and J 6 bases, leaving 13 bases between the germline ends. The DNA for the CDR3 is TGTGCCAGTAGTGTGGAGCACATCCAGACCCAGTACTTC. Encoded protein: CASSVEHIQTQYF.

V gene TRBV3-1 (or the pseudogene TRBV3-2) combines with J gene TRBJ2-1; a possible D gene is TRBD1 (5 bases). V shed 4 bases and J shed 0 bases, with 10 bases lying between them. CDR3 length equals 15 residues. Germline V gene data show CDR1 as LGHDT and CDR2 as YNNKEL (reference sequence). CDR3 sequence reads: CASSPDSSSYNEQFF. CDR3 DNA: TGTGCCAGCAGCCCTGACAGTAGCTCCTACAATGAGCAGTTCTTC.